Presented here are 24 T cell receptor beta chains from one specimen sequenced in a study of beta chain features in type 1 diabetes. Sequencing targeted expressed TCRB transcripts, as all isolated RNA had been reverse transcribed. The repertoire was sequenced with immunoSEQ multiplex PCR; TCRdb's copy has only in-frame clones and lacks some. The sample lists about 900,000 clones, 17% occurring once. Specimen: naive CD4+ T cells from blood. The receptors originated from a young woman in good health.

The sample holds a few counts of this clone. The chain carries TRBV7-9 and TRBJ2-7; D may be TRBD1 (6 bases). TRBJ2-5 matches the DNA end more closely, so the J call is doubtful. CDR1 and CDR2 (germline): SEHNR, FQNEAQ (reference sequence). The CDR3 is made up of 14 amino acids. The CDR3 sequence is CASSMGHLQETQYF. The CDR3 DNA reads TGTGCCAGCAGCATGGGACACCTACAAGAGACCCAGTACTTC.

The chain employs TRBV4-2 and TRBJ2-2, with D possibly TRBD2 on 5 matching bases. V lost 0 bases and J lost 9, with 17 bases in between. CDR1 and CDR2 from the germline V gene are LGHNA and YNFKEQ. The CDR3 is 16 amino acids. CDR3 nucleotides: TGTGCCAGCAGCCAAGATCTCATAGGACTTTACCGGGAGCTGTTTTTT. As protein: CASSQDLIGLYRELFF.

Many counts were recorded for this clone. This chain joins TRBV5-4 and TRBJ2-6; D not certain. Trimming removed 3 bases at V and 1 base at J, with 5 bases between. Germline V lookup: CDR1 SGHNT, CDR2 YYREEE (reference sequence). CDR3 size: 14 residues. DNA for the CDR3: TGTGCCAGCAGCTCCTCTTCTGGGGCCAACGTCCTGACTTTC. As protein: CASSSSSGANVLTF. The variable domain in full, completed from reference TRBV5-4 and TRBJ2-6, reads ETGVTQSPTHLIKTRGQQVTLRCSSQSGHNTVSWYQQALGQGPQFIFQYYREEENGRGNFPPRFSGLQFPNYSSELNVNALELDDSALYLCASSSSSGANVLTFGAGSRLTVL.

This clone was seen a few times. The CDR3 DNA follows: TGTGCCAGCAGATTTACCGGGATCTTGAACACTGAAGCTTTCTTT. This encodes CASRFTGILNTEAFF. The rearrangement joins TRBV11-2 to TRBJ1-1; D is undetermined. V was trimmed by 6 bases and J by 0 bases, leaving 14 bases between them. CDR3 size: 15 residues. Germline V lookup: CDR1 SGHAT, CDR2 FQNNGV.

This clone was counted between two and nine times. The V gene is TRBV19, the J gene TRBJ2-4; no reliable D call. The CDR3 contains 14 residues. Germline assignment: CDR1 LNHDA and CDR2 SQIVND (reference sequence). Trimming left V 10 bases short and J 6 bases short, with 19 bases between. The CDR3 coding sequence is TGTGCCACCAGAGAAGAGCCGGCCCTAAACATTCAGTACTTC. Amino acid sequence: CATREEPALNIQYF.

This sequence joins TRBV18 and TRBJ1-3; D is undetermined. The V gene lost 1 base and the J gene lost 1 base, with 8 bases spanning the gap. Germline loops: CDR1 KGHSH, CDR2 LQKENI. The CDR3 is 15 amino acids. CDR3: CASSPLLLSGNTIYF. The CDR3 DNA follows: TGTGCCAGCTCACCACTTCTGTTATCTGGAAACACCATATATTTT.

The chain employs TRBV27 and TRBJ2-3; TRBD1 aligns across 7 bases. V was pared by 5 bases and J by 5 bases, with 4 bases of the junction left unmatched. The CDR3 is made up of 13 amino acids. CDR1 and CDR2 from the germline V gene are MNHEY and SMNVEV (reference sequence). The CDR3 DNA is TGTGCCAGCAGTCGACAGGGTGTAGATACGCAGTATTTT. The encoded protein is CASSRQGVDTQYF.

Notes on this clone: One end of the junction does not line up with germline, which may come from a read error. The chain employs TRBV5-6 and TRBJ2-1, with D perhaps matching TRBD1 (6 bases). Per germline, CDR1 SGHDT and CDR2 YYEEEE. This CDR3 region has 16 residues. The CDR3 protein is CANSLNRQVFNNEQFF. CDR3 nucleotides: TGTGCCAACAGCTTGAATCGACAGGTATTCAACAATGAGCAGTTCTTC. The full variable domain, in which reference TRBV5-6 and TRBJ2-1 provide the parts outside the CDR3, is DAGVTQSPTHLIKTRGQQVTLRCSPKSGHDTVSWYQQALGQGPQFIFQYYEEEERQRGNFPDRFSGHQFPNYSSELNVNALLLGDSALYLCANSLNRQVFNNEQFFGPGTRLTVL.

The chain links TRBV7-9 to TRBJ2-7; D is perhaps TRBD1 (6 bases). The V end was cut by 1 base, the J end by 1 base, with 14 bases between. Germline CDR1 and CDR2: SEHNR and FQNEAQ (reference sequence). The CDR3 spans 16 residues. For the CDR3, the DNA is TGTGCCAGCAGCTTAGAGGTTACAGGGTCTTCCTACGAGCAGTACTTC. Its protein product is CASSLEVTGSSYEQYF.

This chain connects TRBV6-5 to TRBJ1-1; a weak D match, TRBD1 (6 bases). V was pared by 8 bases and J by 4 bases, with 14 bases between. This CDR3 has 13 residues. Per the germline V gene, CDR1 is MNHEY and CDR2 is SVGAGI. The CDR3 nucleotides are TGTGCCAGCCTACTCAGGGGAGGCACTGAAGCTTTCTTT. It encodes CASLLRGGTEAFF.

This chain uses TRBV6-6 with TRBJ1-2; weak D call: TRBD1 (5 bases). Looked up from germline, CDR1 is MNHNY and CDR2 is SVGAGI (reference sequence). This CDR3 spans 14 amino acids. Trimming pared 6 bases from V and 0 bases from J, leaving 11 bases between. Written as DNA, the CDR3 is TGTGCCAGCAGCCGGGACTTAGCTAACTATGGCTACACCTTC. Translated: CASSRDLANYGYTF.

The table lists this clone with a few counts. The chain carries TRBV6-6 and TRBJ2-2; a weak D match, TRBD1 (6 bases). V was cut by 8 bases and J by 3 bases, with 10 bases left in between. CDR1 is MNHNY and CDR2 is SVGAGI in the germline V gene (reference sequence). CDR3 size: 13 residues. CDR3 in amino acids: CASGTTDTGELFF. In nucleotides, the CDR3 is TGTGCCAGCGGGACAACCGACACCGGGGAGCTGTTTTTT.

This clone has only a few counts. The chain recombines TRBV18 with TRBJ2-3; TRBD2 matches 11 bases. CDR3 length: 16 residues. J lost 4 bases, V lost 3 bases, and 6 bases had no gene match. Germline lookup yields CDR1 KGHSH and CDR2 LQKENI. This CDR3 reads CASSPSLAGGPDTQYF. Written as DNA, the CDR3 is TGTGCCAGCTCACCGAGCCTAGCGGGAGGCCCAGATACGCAGTATTTT.

The V gene is TRBV19, the J gene TRBJ1-2; 8 bases fit TRBD1. The V segment lost 6 bases and the J segment 6 bases; nucleotides outside the gene matches: 6. Germline V lookup: CDR1 LNHDA, CDR2 SQIVND (reference sequence). This CDR3 spans 13 amino acids. The CDR3 sequence: CASRTTGGNGYTF. The CDR3 DNA sequence: TGTGCCAGTAGGACTACAGGGGGGAATGGCTACACCTTC.

The gene calls are TRBV4-2 and TRBJ2-6; no definite D call. Germline assignment: CDR1 LGHNA and CDR2 YNFKEQ. The length of the CDR3 is 17 residues. Trimming stripped 1 base from V and 6 bases from J, with 16 bases between. CDR3 protein: CASSQGIPRSLANVLTF. CDR3 in DNA: TGTGCCAGCAGCCAAGGGATCCCTCGATCTTTGGCCAACGTCCTGACTTTC.

There are a few counts of this clone. The V and J genes are TRBV11-2 and TRBJ2-7; D might be TRBD2 (6 bases). Between the trimmed V and J ends, which lost 3 bases and 7 bases, there was a span of 19 bases. The germline V gene has CDR1 SGHAT and CDR2 FQNNGV. The CDR3 has 15 amino acids. The CDR3 bases are TGTGCCAGCAGCTTCGGGTATCGGGGGTTAAGGGAGCAGTACTTC. This codes for CASSFGYRGLREQYF.

This chain uses TRBV4-1 with TRBJ2-5; D not certain. Germline-derived CDR1 and CDR2 are MGHRA and YSYEKL. The CDR3 is 15 residues long. Trimming cost V 0 bases and J 5 bases, with 13 bases left between them. CDR3 coding DNA: TGCGCCAGCAGCCAAGATAAGGCCCTTCGGGAGACCCAGTACTTC. Encoded protein: CASSQDKALRETQYF.

V usage is TRBV28 and J usage is TRBJ2-5; 9 bases map to TRBD1. The CDR3 covers 16 residues. V lost 5 bases and J lost 5; bases outside the gene matches: 12. Per the germline V gene, CDR1 is MDHEN and CDR2 is SYDVKM. CDR3 in DNA: TGTGCCAGCAGTCCACCCGCCGGGACAGGGAAGGAGACCCAGTACTTC. Translated, it gives CASSPPAGTGKETQYF.

J is TRBJ2-1 and V is TRBV7-2; D is unresolved. CDR1 is SGHTA, CDR2 FQGNSA, per germline. Deletions cut 7 bases from V and 5 bases from J, with 15 bases between. The CDR3 is made up of 14 amino acids. DNA of the CDR3: TGTGCCAGCATCCAAGGGCTGGATCACAATGAGCAGTTCTTC. Its translation is CASIQGLDHNEQFF.

In this sample, this clone turned up a few times. The chain combines TRBV18 with TRBJ2-1; D is ambiguous. V shed 1 base and J shed 15 bases, with 16 bases lying between them. The CDR3 contains 13 residues. Germline V gene sequence: CDR1 KGHSH, CDR2 LQKENI. CDR3 amino acids: CASSPQGHTSLFF. The DNA for the CDR3 is TGTGCCAGCTCACCACAGGGTCACACATCGTTGTTCTTC.

Comments on this clone: This specimen includes other DNA sequences encoding the same CDR3. CDR3 coding DNA: TGTGCCAGCAGTTTCGGGTATGGCTACACCTTC. This gives the protein CASSFGYGYTF. The chain employs TRBV28 and TRBJ1-2; D unresolved. This CDR3 has 11 amino acids. V gave up 3 bases and J gave up 5 bases, with 4 bases separating them. Germline V gene lookup returns CDR1 MDHEN and CDR2 SYDVKM.

This sequence joins TRBV5-1 and TRBJ2-1; D gene ambiguous. The CDR3 extends over 11 amino acids. Germline CDR1 and CDR2: SGHRS and YFSETQ. The V end lost 4 bases, the J end lost 7 bases, and 6 bases lay between the germline ends. The CDR3 sequence is CASSVENEQFF. CDR3 coding DNA: TGCGCCAGCAGCGTCGAGAATGAGCAGTTCTTC.

The rearrangement joins TRBV6-5 to TRBJ1-1; D gene unclear. Germline CDR1 reads MNHEY; CDR2 reads SVGAGI. V lost 3 bases and J lost 4, with 9 bases in between. The CDR3 is 13 amino acids. Here the CDR3 reads CASSYGLSTEAFF. Written as DNA, the CDR3 is TGTGCCAGCAGTTATGGGTTGAGCACTGAAGCTTTCTTT.

J is TRBJ2-7 and V is TRBV6-1; 7 bases line up with TRBD1. The CDR3 contains 13 residues. Looked up from germline, CDR1 is MNHNS and CDR2 is SASEGT. V shed 6 bases and J 3 bases; nucleotides not matched to a gene: 5. The CDR3: CASSRDRFYEQYF. CDR3 DNA: TGTGCCAGCAGCAGGGACAGATTCTACGAGCAGTACTTC.